A single TCR beta chain is shown here with its context. Antigen unknown. These data originate in a study of OX40 agonist ivuxolimab in advanced cancers. Measured with immunoSEQ multiplex PCR; TCRdb has only the in-frame clones, and not every one. Found here are some 86,000 clones, around 84% of them singletons; the top ten hold 6.5%. From germline, CDR1 is SNHLY and CDR2 FYNNEI. V lost 4 bases and J 5 bases, leaving 10 bases between the germline ends. The CDR3 is 13 amino acids. General study points: Fewer expanded clones were found on average in CD4+ than in CD8+ T cells.

The J gene is TRBJ2-3, the V gene TRBV2; a weak D match, TRBD2 (5 bases). The clonotype comes from an adult with an advanced solid tumor such as melanoma, head and neck, liver or kidney cancer. Here the sequenced sample was CD4+ or CD8+ T cells sorted from blood, taken in a trial of the OX40 agonist ivuxolimab. The CDR3 sequence is CASSGLGLDTQYF. CDR3 nucleotide sequence: TGTGCCAGCAGTGGGCTAGGACTAGATACGCAGTATTTT.